These 9 T cell receptor beta chains were all obtained from the same sample, sequenced in a study of T cells in Graves' hyperthyroidism and ophthalmopathy. Amplification of TCR beta CDR3 regions used RNA as the template. The TCR CDR3 was amplified in a first-round RT-PCR using the HTBI primer set. In TCRdb, the multiplex PCR reads were re-called with MiXCR into one record per CDR3 protein. This sample yields roughly 710,000 distinct CDR3 sequences, of which over 35% are seen a single time; roughly 31% belongs to the top ten. The material sequenced was blood. These receptor sequences come from a woman aged 40-49 years with Graves' hyperthyroidism.

The chain employs TRBV19 and TRBJ1-5; D call uncertain. V was shortened by 11 bases and J by 11 bases, with 25 bases between the two germline ends. The CDR3 extends over 14 amino acids. The V gene's germline CDR1 is LNHDA and CDR2 SQIVND (reference sequence). Written as DNA, the CDR3 is TGTGCCTCCACCGCGGGAGGGCACCAAGAGACCCAGCATTTT. Amino acid sequence: CASTAGGHQETQHF.

For this clonotype: The germline gene is not matched at one end of the junction; a read error may be the cause. The chain couples TRBV25-1 to TRBJ2-7; 9 bases are shared with TRBD1. The CDR3 is 15 amino acids. Germline CDR1 reads MGHDK; CDR2 reads SYGVNS. The CDR3 loop is CAGSVTTGGAYEQYF. The DNA of the CDR3 is TGTGCCGGCAGTGTAACGACAGGGGGGGCCTACGAGCAGTACTTC.

This clonotype was seen a handful of times. V usage is TRBV20-1 and J usage is TRBJ2-2; 10 bases agree with TRBD1. CDR1 and CDR2 from the germline V gene are DFQATT and SNEGSKA (reference sequence). This CDR3 has 15 residues. Unmatched junction bases numbered 7, after V lost 5 bases and J lost 4 bases. The CDR3 loop is CSASPGQGTTGELFF. The CDR3 coding sequence is TGCAGTGCTTCCCCGGGACAGGGGACCACCGGGGAGCTGTTTTTT.

This clonotype has a count of ten or more. The chain has TRBV7-2 and TRBJ1-3; D not certain. Germline V gene sequence: CDR1 SGHTA, CDR2 FQGNSA. The CDR3 covers 15 residues. Trimming pared 5 bases from V and 9 bases from J, leaving 20 bases between. CDR3 sequence: CASSPSPGLRGTIYF. The CDR3 bases are TGTGCCAGCAGCCCCTCCCCTGGGCTCCGGGGCACCATATATTTT.

This chain uses TRBV4-3 with TRBJ1-5; a possible D gene is TRBD1 (6 bases). The V end lost 4 bases, the J end lost 2 bases, and 15 bases lay between the germline ends. Per the germline V gene, CDR1 is LGHNA and CDR2 is YSLEER. The CDR3 spans 16 residues. This CDR3 reads CASSRTGLGGNQPQHF. The CDR3 nucleotides are TGCGCCAGCAGCCGAACAGGGCTGGGTGGCAATCAGCCCCAGCATTTT.

This clonotype has at least ten counts. The chain couples TRBV20-1 to TRBJ2-5, with TRBD2 matching 9 bases. V lost 0 bases, J lost 13 bases, and 9 bases stayed unmatched. The length of the CDR3 is 13 residues. Per the germline V gene, CDR1 is DFQATT and CDR2 is SNEGSKA (reference sequence). This CDR3 reads CSARDSKRGDWYF. CDR3 in DNA: TGCAGTGCTAGAGATTCAAAGCGGGGGGACTGGTACTTC.

The chain couples TRBV20-1 to TRBJ1-2, with D perhaps TRBD1 (5 bases). Trimming pared 0 bases from V and 6 bases from J, leaving 20 bases between. The CDR3 consists of 16 residues. CDR1 is DFQATT and CDR2 is SNEGSKA in the germline V gene (reference sequence). Written as DNA, the CDR3 is TGCAGTGCTAGAGATGACGGAAGGGGTTGGGAGAATGGCTACACCTTC. It codes for CSARDDGRGWENGYTF.

This clonotype was detected only a few times. The rearrangement joins TRBV25-1 to TRBJ1-1; 9 bases map to TRBD1. The CDR3 runs 15 residues. The J segment lost 2 bases and the V segment lost 6 bases, leaving 7 bases of the junction unmatched. The germline CDR1 and CDR2 sequences are MGHDK and SYGVNS. The CDR3 DNA reads as TGTGCCAGCAGCCGGGGACAGGGTGATAACACTGAAGCTTTCTTT. Translating it yields CASSRGQGDNTEAFF.

The chain employs TRBV20-1 and TRBJ1-5; D is uncertain. V lost 8 bases to trimming and J lost 1 base, with 6 bases between them. Germline CDR1 reads DFQATT; CDR2 reads SNEGSKA (reference sequence). The length of the CDR3 is 11 residues. The CDR3 reads CSLDSNQPQHF. The CDR3 DNA reads as TGCAGTTTGGACAGCAATCAGCCCCAGCATTTT.